Listed here are 14 T cell receptor beta chains from one sample, sequenced in a study of response to subunit inactivated influenza vaccine. TCRdb itself ran the RT-PCR reads through MiXCR, one entry per CDR3 protein. The table shows roughly 150,000 distinct CDR3 sequences, with under 13% occurring only once. The starting material was non-naive T cells sorted from PBMCs, obtained roughly 48 days after vaccination. The origin of the receptors is a man aged 50 to 59 who received an inactivated influenza vaccine.

The genes are TRBV12-3 or TRBV12-4 and TRBJ2-5; weak D call: TRBD1 (6 bases). V shed 6 bases and J shed 5 bases, with 25 bases lying between them. The CDR3 runs to 17 residues. Here the CDR3 reads CASRPAPGFGGPETQYF. In nucleotides, the CDR3 is TGTGCCAGCAGACCCGCCCCGGGGTTTGGGGGCCCCGAGACCCAGTACTTC.

This clonotype was counted many times. Here the CDR3 reads CASSVAGQDLPGTQYF. The CDR3 DNA is TGTGCCAGCAGCGTAGCGGGACAAGACCTTCCTGGTACGCAGTATTTT. The chain couples TRBV9 to TRBJ2-3, with D possibly TRBD1 on 6 matching bases. The CDR3 is made up of 16 amino acids. Germline V gene lookup returns CDR1 SGDLS and CDR2 YYNGEE. Between the trimmed V and J ends, which lost 0 bases and 8 bases, there was a span of 19 bases.

This clonotype was observed many times. J is TRBJ1-1 and V is TRBV7-2; TRBD1 matches at 8 bases. Germline assignment: CDR1 SGHTA and CDR2 FQGNSA. V lost 3 bases and J lost 3; bases outside the gene matches: 0. CDR3 length: 13 residues. CDR3 loop: CASSLTGDTEAFF. CDR3 nucleotides: TGTGCCAGCAGCTTGACAGGGGACACTGAAGCTTTCTTT.

Worth noting for this clonotype: Its ends do not fully match the called genes, so a read error is possible. The chain couples TRBV18 to TRBJ2-3; D may be TRBD1 (6 bases). The CDR3 length is 16 residues. Per germline, CDR1 KGHSH and CDR2 LQKENI. CDR3 sequence reads: CASSPSRGTTTDPQYF. In DNA, the CDR3 is TGTGCCAGCTCACCAAGCAGGGGAACAACCACAGATCCGCAGTATTTT.

The V and J genes are TRBV24-1 and TRBJ2-5; D ambiguous. Trimming shortened V by 4 bases and J by 5 bases, and 16 bases separated the two germline ends. Germline V gives CDR1 KGHDR, CDR2 SFDVKD. This CDR3 is built from 15 residues. The CDR3 loop is CATSEVAHDRETQYF. The CDR3 DNA follows: TGTGCCACCAGTGAGGTAGCACACGACCGGGAGACCCAGTACTTC.

This clonotype appeared a few times. The J gene is TRBJ1-1, the V gene TRBV27; D remains ambiguous. The germline V gene encodes CDR1 MNHEY and CDR2 SMNVEV (reference sequence). Trimming removed 6 bases from V and 0 bases from J, with 11 bases in between. This CDR3 region has 14 residues. This CDR3 is CASSSQSLNTEAFF. The CDR3 DNA follows: TGTGCCAGCAGCTCACAGAGTTTGAACACTGAAGCTTTCTTT.

This clonotype was seen a handful of times. This chain connects TRBV18 to TRBJ1-2, with 9 bases that match TRBD1. The CDR3 is 13 residues long. V lost 6 bases to trimming and J lost 8 bases; unmatched junction nucleotides: 7. Germline assignment: CDR1 KGHSH and CDR2 LQKENI. The chain's CDR3 is CASSPGQGRGYTF. The DNA of the CDR3 is TGTGCCAGCTCGCCGGGACAGGGAAGAGGCTACACCTTC. The full variable domain, in which reference TRBV18 and TRBJ1-2 provide the parts outside the CDR3, is NAGVMQNPRHLVRRRGQEARLRCSPMKGHSHVYWYRQLPEEGLKFMVYLQKENIIDESGMPKERFSAEFPKEGPSILRIQQVVRGDSAAYFCASSPGQGRGYTFGSGTRLTVV.

The chain has TRBV4-3 and TRBJ2-3; 8 bases map to TRBD2. This CDR3 comprises 16 residues. Trimming took 0 bases from V and 5 from J; bases not matched to a gene: 7. Per the germline V gene, CDR1 is LGHNA and CDR2 is YSLEER. The CDR3 DNA is TGCGCCAGCAGCCAAGATCTGGGCGGGGGGATAGATACGCAGTATTTT. Protein product: CASSQDLGGGIDTQYF.

The rearrangement links TRBV7-8 to TRBJ1-3, with 9 bases fitting TRBD1. The CDR3 is made up of 15 amino acids. V trimming: 5 bases; J trimming: 4 bases; junction bases outside the gene matches: 6. Germline CDR1 and CDR2: SGHVS and FQNEAQ. For the CDR3, the DNA is TGTGCCAGCAGCATACAGGGGGCGCGGGGAAACACCATATATTTT. It yields the protein CASSIQGARGNTIYF.

This clonotype occurred a few times. V usage is TRBV29-1 and J usage is TRBJ1-2; D is uncertain. The CDR3 runs 14 residues. V shed 0 bases and J shed 0 bases, with 8 bases lying between them. The germline V gene encodes CDR1 SQVTM and CDR2 ANQGSEA. For the CDR3, the DNA is TGCAGCGTTGAAGAGTTGGGAGCTAACTATGGCTACACCTTC. It yields the protein CSVEELGANYGYTF.

The chain links TRBV20-1 to TRBJ1-1; tentative D call: TRBD1 (6 bases). Germline CDR1 reads DFQATT; CDR2 reads SNEGSKA (reference sequence). Trimming stripped 6 bases from V and 3 bases from J, with 14 bases between. The CDR3 sequence is 13 residues long. The CDR3 DNA is TGCAGTGCCTCGACAAACAGGGACACTGAAGCTTTCTTT. Its protein is CSASTNRDTEAFF.

The chain links TRBV23-1 to TRBJ2-7; TRBD2 aligns across 10 bases. TRBV23-1 is an open reading frame, and its role is uncertain. J lost 2 bases, V lost 0 bases, and 13 bases had no gene match. This CDR3 contains 19 residues. As DNA, the CDR3 is TGCGCCAGCAGTCAATCTTCCGCCACCGGGACTAGCGTAACCTACGAGCAGTACTTC. Protein sequence: CASSQSSATGTSVTYEQYF.

This clonotype has a handful of counts. Here the CDR3 reads CSARTQNTEAFF. The CDR3 DNA reads TGCAGTGCTCGAACACAGAACACTGAAGCTTTCTTT. This chain uses TRBV20-1 with TRBJ1-1, with no clear D. Germline V gene lookup returns CDR1 DFQATT and CDR2 SNEGSKA (reference sequence). This CDR3 has 12 residues. V was cut by 5 bases and J by 1 base, with 8 bases left in between.

This clonotype was seen ten or more times. V usage is TRBV6-1 and J usage is TRBJ2-1, with 10 positions matching TRBD1. Germline assignment: CDR1 MNHNS and CDR2 SASEGT. J gave up 6 bases and V 8 bases, and 7 bases lay outside the gene matches. The CDR3 extends over 14 amino acids. Here the CDR3 reads CASSWDRGSNEQFF. In nucleotides, the CDR3 is TGTGCCAGCTCCTGGGACAGGGGCTCCAATGAGCAGTTCTTC.